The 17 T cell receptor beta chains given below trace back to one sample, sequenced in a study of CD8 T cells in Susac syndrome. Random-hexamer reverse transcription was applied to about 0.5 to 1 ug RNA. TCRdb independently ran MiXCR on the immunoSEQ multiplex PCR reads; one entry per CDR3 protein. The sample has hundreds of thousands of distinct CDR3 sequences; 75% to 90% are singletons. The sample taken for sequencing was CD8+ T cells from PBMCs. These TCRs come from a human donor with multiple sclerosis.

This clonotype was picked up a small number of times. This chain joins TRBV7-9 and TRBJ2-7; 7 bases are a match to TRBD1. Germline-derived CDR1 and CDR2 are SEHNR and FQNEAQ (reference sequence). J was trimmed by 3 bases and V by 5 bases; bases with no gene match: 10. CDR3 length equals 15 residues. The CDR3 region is CASSPAGGVGYEQYF. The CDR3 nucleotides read TGTGCCAGCAGCCCCGCAGGGGGAGTGGGCTACGAGCAGTACTTC.

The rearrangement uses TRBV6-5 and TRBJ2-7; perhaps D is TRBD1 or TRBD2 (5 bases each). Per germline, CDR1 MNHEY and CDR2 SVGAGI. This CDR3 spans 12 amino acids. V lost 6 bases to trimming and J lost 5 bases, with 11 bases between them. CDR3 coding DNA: TGTGCCAGCAGGAACCTGGGGGACGAGCAGTACTTC. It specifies CASRNLGDEQYF.

CDR3 amino acids: CSVPRYLPSLNYNEQFF. For the CDR3, the DNA is TGCAGCGTCCCCCGATACCTCCCCTCCCTTAACTACAATGAGCAGTTCTTC. The gene calls are TRBV29-1 and TRBJ2-1; no clear D gene. This CDR3 comprises 17 residues. V dropped 6 bases and J dropped 3 bases, with 24 bases sitting between them. Germline V CDR1 and CDR2: SQVTM, ANQGSEA.

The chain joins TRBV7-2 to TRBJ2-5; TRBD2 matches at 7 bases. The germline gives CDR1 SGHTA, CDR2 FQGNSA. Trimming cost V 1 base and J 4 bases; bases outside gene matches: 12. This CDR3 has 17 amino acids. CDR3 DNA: TGTGCCAGCAGCTTAGATTCCAGACTAGCCTACTTAGAGACCCAGTACTTC. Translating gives CASSLDSRLAYLETQYF.

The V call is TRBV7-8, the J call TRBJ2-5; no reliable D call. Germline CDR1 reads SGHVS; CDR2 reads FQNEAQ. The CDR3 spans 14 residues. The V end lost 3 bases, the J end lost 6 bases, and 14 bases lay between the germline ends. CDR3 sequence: CASSFFREPKTQYF. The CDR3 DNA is TGTGCCAGCAGCTTCTTTCGAGAACCGAAGACCCAGTACTTC.

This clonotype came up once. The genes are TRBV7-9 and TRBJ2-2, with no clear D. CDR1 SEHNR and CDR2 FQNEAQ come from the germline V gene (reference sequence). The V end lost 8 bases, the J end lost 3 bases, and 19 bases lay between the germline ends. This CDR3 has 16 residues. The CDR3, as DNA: TGTGCCAGCGGCCGATCCGAAGGCTGGTACACCGGGGAGCTGTTTTTT. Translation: CASGRSEGWYTGELFF. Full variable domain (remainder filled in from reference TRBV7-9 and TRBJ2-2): DTGVSQNPRHKITKRGQNVTFRCDPISEHNRLYWYRQTLGQGPEFLTYFQNEAQLEKSRLLSDRFSAERPKGSFSTLEIQRTEQGDSAMYLCASGRSEGWYTGELFFGEGSRLTVL.

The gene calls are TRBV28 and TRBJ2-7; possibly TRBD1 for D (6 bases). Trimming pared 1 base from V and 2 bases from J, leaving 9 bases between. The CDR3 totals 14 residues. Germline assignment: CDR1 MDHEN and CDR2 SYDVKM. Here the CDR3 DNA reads TGTGCCAGCAGTTTATTGGGGACACCCTACGAGCAGTACTTC. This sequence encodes CASSLLGTPYEQYF.

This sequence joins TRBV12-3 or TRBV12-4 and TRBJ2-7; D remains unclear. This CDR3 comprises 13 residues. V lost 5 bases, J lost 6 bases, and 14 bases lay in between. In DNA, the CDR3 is TGTGCCAGCAGTCCGGGCCCCGCTAGCGAGCAGTACTTC. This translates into CASSPGPASEQYF.

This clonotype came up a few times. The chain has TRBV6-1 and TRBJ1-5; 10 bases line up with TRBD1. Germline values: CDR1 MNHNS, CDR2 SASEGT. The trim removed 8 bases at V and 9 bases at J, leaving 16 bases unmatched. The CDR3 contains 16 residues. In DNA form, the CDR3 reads TGTGCCAGCGAACCTCCCAAGGACAGGGGGATTAGGCCCCAGCATTTT. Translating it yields CASEPPKDRGIRPQHF.

CDR3 in amino acids: CAWSGVSGTGVEQYF. In DNA, the CDR3 is TGTGCCTGGAGTGGAGTTTCCGGGACAGGGGTCGAGCAGTACTTC. The J gene is TRBJ2-7, the V gene TRBV30; TRBD1 matches 10 bases. This CDR3 comprises 15 residues. V was pared by 1 base and J by 6 bases, with 9 bases of the junction left unmatched. CDR1 GTSNPN and CDR2 SVGIG come from the germline V gene (reference sequence).

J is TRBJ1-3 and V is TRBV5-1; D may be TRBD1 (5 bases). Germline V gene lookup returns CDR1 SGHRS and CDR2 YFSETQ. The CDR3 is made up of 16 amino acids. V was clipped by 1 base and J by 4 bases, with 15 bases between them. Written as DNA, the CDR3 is TGCGCCAGCAGCTTGACCGGGACCCTGGGCGGAAACACCATATATTTT. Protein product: CASSLTGTLGGNTIYF.

CDR3 in amino acids: CASTWDRGSETQYF. The CDR3 coding sequence is TGTGCCAGCACCTGGGACAGGGGGTCCGAGACCCAGTACTTC. The V call is TRBV2, the J call TRBJ2-5; TRBD1 matches at 11 bases. From germline, CDR1 is SNHLY and CDR2 FYNNEI. The V and J ends lost 7 bases and 5 bases, in that order; junction bases with no gene match: 6. The CDR3 length is 14 residues.

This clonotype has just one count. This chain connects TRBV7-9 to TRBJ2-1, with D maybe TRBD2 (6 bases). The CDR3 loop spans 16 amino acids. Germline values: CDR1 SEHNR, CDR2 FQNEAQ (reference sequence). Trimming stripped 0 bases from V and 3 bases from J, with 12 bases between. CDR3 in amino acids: CASSLAEGPFYNEQFF. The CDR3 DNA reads TGTGCCAGCAGCTTAGCGGAGGGACCGTTCTACAATGAGCAGTTCTTC.

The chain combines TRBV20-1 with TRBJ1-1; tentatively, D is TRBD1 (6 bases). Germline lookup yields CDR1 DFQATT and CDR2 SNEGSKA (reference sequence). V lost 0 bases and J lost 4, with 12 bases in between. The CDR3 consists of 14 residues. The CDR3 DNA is TGCAGTGCTAGAGATCCGTGGACAGCCACTGAAGCTTTCTTT. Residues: CSARDPWTATEAFF.

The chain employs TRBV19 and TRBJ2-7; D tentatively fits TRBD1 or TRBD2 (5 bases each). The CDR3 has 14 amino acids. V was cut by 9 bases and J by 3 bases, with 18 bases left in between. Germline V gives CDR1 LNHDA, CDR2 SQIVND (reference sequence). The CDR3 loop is CARRRDGGRYEQYF. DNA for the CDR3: TGTGCCAGGAGACGGGACGGCGGACGCTACGAGCAGTACTTC. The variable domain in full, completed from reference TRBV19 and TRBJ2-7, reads DGGITQSPKYLFRKEGQNVTLSCEQNLNHDAMYWYRQDPGQGLRLIYYSQIVNDFQKGDIAEGYSVSREKKESFPLTVTSAQKNPTAFYLCARRRDGGRYEQYFGPGTRLTVT.

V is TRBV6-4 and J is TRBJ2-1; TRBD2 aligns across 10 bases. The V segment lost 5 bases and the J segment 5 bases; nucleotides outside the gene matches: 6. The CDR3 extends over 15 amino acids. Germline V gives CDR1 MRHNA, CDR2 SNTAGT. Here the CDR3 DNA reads TGTGCCAGCAGTCCTAGCGGGAGTGAGGACAATGAGCAGTTCTTC. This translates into CASSPSGSEDNEQFF.

CDR3 in amino acids: CASKGEEERYNEQFF. Here the CDR3 DNA reads TGCGCCAGCAAGGGGGAGGAGGAGCGTTACAATGAGCAGTTCTTC. The V call is TRBV23-1, the J call TRBJ2-1, with D possibly called TRBD1 or TRBD2 (6 bases each). TRBV23-1 has ORF status, its function being uncertain. The CDR3 runs 15 residues. Trimming cost V 7 bases and J 4 bases, with 17 bases left between them.